This TCR beta chain stems from a study of blood T cell repertoires in COVID-19. On the study more broadly: COVID-19 samples, acute and convalescent, were from the United States, Italy and Spain. Sample material is recorded as cDNA or gDNA derived from T cells, B-cell-depleted T cells, or PBMCs.

The V gene's germline CDR1 is SGHVS and CDR2 FQNEAQ. V trimming: 5 bases; J trimming: 0 bases; junction bases outside the gene matches: 10. CDR3 length equals 17 residues. As handled by the study authors: Quantification of nucleated cells was approximated via reference gene primer amplification. Libraries were prepared by immunoSEQ multiplex PCR; TCRdb keeps only in-frame clonotypes and omits some of them. V, J and clone size were drawn from that table, and D and trimming were deduced from the DNA. This table has roughly 48,000 clones, 82% appearing once. This chain connects TRBV7-8 to TRBJ1-3; 7 nucleotides agree with TRBD1. This clonotype was obtained from a man between 35 and 55 years old with acute or convalescent COVID-19. Sequencing input: peripheral blood. CDR3 sequence reads: CASSPRQGGPSGNTIYF. In DNA form, the CDR3 reads TGTGCCAGCAGCCCCAGACAGGGAGGCCCCTCTGGAAACACCATATATTTT.